This TCR beta chain was recovered during a study of blood T cell repertoires in COVID-19. Overall study: The study drew acute and convalescent COVID-19 samples from the United States, Italy and Spain. PBMCs, B-cell-depleted T cells, or T cells were the source of the cDNA or gDNA that made up the material.

How the authors handled the data: By means of reference gene primer amplification, nucleated cell counts were estimated. Libraries were prepared by immunoSEQ multiplex PCR; TCRdb keeps only in-frame clonotypes and omits some of them. The DNA was the basis for D and trimming; V, J and clone size are from that table. The sample shows tens of thousands of clones, around nine tenths of them seen only once. Germline CDR1 and CDR2: LGHDT and YNNKEL (reference sequence). This CDR3 has 14 amino acids. After removal of 6 bases from V and 7 bases from J, the junction contained 7 bases not matched to a gene. The V call is TRBV3-1 (or the pseudogene TRBV3-2), the J call TRBJ2-1; 9 bases align to TRBD2. The TCR originated in a man between 45 and 60 years old with active or convalescent COVID-19. Specimen: peripheral blood. CDR3 region: CASSLGGGVNEQFF. The CDR3 region has the DNA TGTGCCAGCAGTCTTGGCGGGGGGGTTAATGAGCAGTTCTTC.